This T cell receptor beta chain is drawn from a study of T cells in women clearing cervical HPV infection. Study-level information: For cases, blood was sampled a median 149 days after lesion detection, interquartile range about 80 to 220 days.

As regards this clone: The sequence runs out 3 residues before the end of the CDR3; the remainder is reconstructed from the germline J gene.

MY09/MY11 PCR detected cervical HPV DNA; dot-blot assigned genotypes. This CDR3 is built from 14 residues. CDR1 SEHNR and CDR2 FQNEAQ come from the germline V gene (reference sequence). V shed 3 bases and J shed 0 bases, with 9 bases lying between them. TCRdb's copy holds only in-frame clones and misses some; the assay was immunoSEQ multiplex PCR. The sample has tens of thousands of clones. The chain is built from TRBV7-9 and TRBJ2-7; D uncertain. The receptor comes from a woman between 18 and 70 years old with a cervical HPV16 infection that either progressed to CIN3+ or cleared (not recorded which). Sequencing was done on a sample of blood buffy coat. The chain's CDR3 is CASSLLGSSYEQYF. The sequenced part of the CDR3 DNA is TGTGCCAGCAGCTTGTTGGGCAGCTCCTACGAG.